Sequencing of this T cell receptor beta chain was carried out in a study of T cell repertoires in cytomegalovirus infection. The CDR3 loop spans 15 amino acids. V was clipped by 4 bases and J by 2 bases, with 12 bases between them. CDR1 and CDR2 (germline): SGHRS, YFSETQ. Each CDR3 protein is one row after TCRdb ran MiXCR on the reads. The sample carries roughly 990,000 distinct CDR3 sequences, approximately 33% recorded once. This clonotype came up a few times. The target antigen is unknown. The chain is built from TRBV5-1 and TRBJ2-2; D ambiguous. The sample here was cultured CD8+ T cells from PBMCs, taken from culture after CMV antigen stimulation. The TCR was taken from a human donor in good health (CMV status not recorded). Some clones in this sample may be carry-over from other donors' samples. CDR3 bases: TGCGCCAGCAGCCCGGGTTTCGATAACACCGGGGAGCTGTTTTTT. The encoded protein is CASSPGFDNTGELFF.